Listed below are T cell receptor beta chains from one sample, sequenced in a study of blood T cells in healthy people across ages. TCRdb recomputed calls from the 5' RACE reads with MiXCR, one row per CDR3 protein. The sample comprises roughly 1.5 million distinct CDR3 sequences, under 55% of which are singletons, and roughly 3.7% rests with the top ten. The sample consisted of blood. These receptors were taken from a woman younger than 30 in good health. The CDR3 runs from the conserved cysteine through the conserved F or W. The D gene is left open where the match is weak. Rows may omit the clone size; those that give it use once, few, many or a size class.

j_call cdr3_length d_call v_call clone_size cdr3_aa cdr3_nt
TRBJ2-2 13 - TRBV19 - CASIITDTGELFF TGTGCCAGTATTATCACGGACACCGGGGAGCTGTTTTTT
TRBJ2-1 14 TRBD2 TRBV10-3 once CAINPGLAFREQFF TGTGCCATCAACCCGGGACTAGCCTTTCGCGAGCAGTTCTTC
TRBJ1-1 16 - TRBV4-1 - CASSSPGTAPKPAAFF TGCGCCAGCAGCTCCCCTGGGACGGCGCCAAAGCCAGCGGCTTTCTTT
TRBJ2-1 15 TRBD1 TRBV2 - CASSKDRAGQETQFF TGTGCCAGCAGTAAAGACAGGGCCGGCCAAGAGACCCAGTTCTTC
TRBJ1-2 17 - TRBV3-1 - CASSQDRASHWDYGYTF TGTGCCAGCAGCCAAGATCGAGCTTCCCACTGGGACTATGGCTACACCTTC
TRBJ2-3 16 - TRBV7-8 few CASSLAQNWAPWEQYF TGTGCCAGCAGCTTAGCACAAAACTGGGCCCCCTGGGAGCAGTATTTT
TRBJ2-5 17 - TRBV12-3/TRBV12-4 - CASSPPIWRQIYNEQYF TGTGCCAGCAGTCCCCCCATTTGGAGACAGATCTACAATGAGCAGTACTTC
TRBJ1-1 18 - TRBV4-1 - CASSQDLIRTDTNTEAFF TGCGCCAGCAGCCAAGATCTTATAAGGACAGATACGAACACTGAAGCTTTCTTT
TRBJ1-1 15 TRBD1 TRBV5-1 few CASSSGTGPQSEAFF TGCGCCAGCAGCTCCGGGACAGGGCCTCAATCTGAAGCTTTCTTT
TRBJ2-3 15 - TRBV7-2 many CASSLVGGATDTQYF TGTGCCAGCAGCTTAGTTGGCGGAGCCACAGATACGCAGTATTTT
TRBJ1-2 13 TRBD1 TRBV29-1 few CSVDGTGGYGYTF TGCAGCGTTGACGGTACAGGGGGATATGGCTACACCTTC
TRBJ2-1 15 TRBD2 TRBV20-1 few CSATGRELRHNEQFF TGCAGTGCTACCGGGCGGGAGTTGCGACACAATGAGCAGTTCTTC
TRBJ1-1 11 - TRBV29-1 - CSVEGVSEAFF TGCAGCGTTGAAGGGGTCTCTGAAGCTTTCTTT
TRBJ2-1 16 TRBD2 TRBV6-2/TRBV6-3 - CASSRNPSGAYNEQFF TGTGCCAGCAGTCGGAACCCTAGCGGGGCTTACAATGAGCAGTTCTTC
TRBJ2-2 12 - TRBV10-3 - CANARNTGELFF TGTGCCAACGCTAGGAACACCGGGGAGCTGTTTTTT
TRBJ1-6 13 - TRBV27 many CASSYGSNSPLHF TGTGCCAGCAGTTACGGATCAAATTCACCCCTCCACTTT
TRBJ1-4 12 - TRBV12-5 - CASGSRDGKLFF TGTGCTAGTGGTTCCCGCGACGGGAAACTGTTTTTT
TRBJ1-2 14 - TRBV20-1 - CSARARTARYGYTF TGCAGTGCTAGAGCCCGGACAGCCCGCTATGGCTACACCTTC
TRBJ1-1 14 TRBD1 TRBV20-1 - CSPGTEVMNTEAFF TGCAGTCCCGGGACAGAAGTCATGAACACTGAAGCTTTCTTT
TRBJ2-5 16 TRBD2 TRBV24-1 - CATSDFTSGAQETQYF TGTGCCACCAGTGATTTTACTAGCGGAGCTCAAGAGACCCAGTACTTC
TRBJ2-1 15 TRBD2 TRBV29-1 few CSVLRGGSGYNEQFF TGCAGCGTCCTACGGGGCGGGAGCGGTTACAATGAGCAGTTCTTC
TRBJ2-7 11 - TRBV2 few CASKTAHEQYF TGTGCCAGCAAGACTGCCCACGAGCAGTACTTC
TRBJ2-7 12 - TRBV7-9 - CPSSERPYEQYF TGTCCCAGCAGCGAGAGACCCTACGAGCAGTACTTC
TRBJ2-3 13 - TRBV7-2 few CASSRRRTDTQYF TGTGCCAGCAGCCGGCGGCGAACAGATACGCAGTATTTT
TRBJ1-2 13 - TRBV7-6 many CASSPLGDYGYTF TGTGCCAGCAGCCCTCTCGGCGACTATGGCTACACCTTC
TRBJ1-5 13 - TRBV20-1 few CSARDIRKQPQHF TGCAGTGCTAGAGATATCCGGAAACAGCCCCAGCATTTT
TRBJ2-3 14 - TRBV27 - CASARGFSTDTQYF TGTGCCAGCGCTAGGGGTTTTAGCACAGATACGCAGTATTTT
TRBJ1-1 13 - TRBV20-1 once CSANRRGGTEAFF TGCAGTGCCAATAGACGGGGCGGCACTGAAGCTTTCTTT
TRBJ2-7 15 - TRBV28 few CASSYRLASSYEQYF TGTGCCAGCAGTTACCGGCTAGCTAGCTCCTACGAGCAGTACTTC
TRBJ2-7 13 - TRBV2 - CASTTGLSCEQYF TGTGCCAGCACCACGGGACTTTCATGCGAGCAGTACTTC
TRBJ1-1 15 TRBD1 TRBV12-3/TRBV12-4 - CASSDLDRENTEAFF TGTGCCAGCAGCGACCTGGACAGGGAGAACACTGAAGCTTTCTTT
TRBJ2-1 16 TRBD1 TRBV6-2/TRBV6-3 once CASSPPVQTGYNEQFF TGTGCCAGCAGCCCGCCTGTCCAGACAGGGTACAATGAGCAGTTCTTC
TRBJ2-1 15 TRBD2 TRBV24-1 few CATSVSLAGGYEQFF TGTGCCACCAGTGTTAGTCTAGCGGGAGGATATGAGCAGTTCTTC
TRBJ1-1 13 - TRBV20-1 - CSALTGSGTKAFF TGCAGTGCCCTAACAGGCTCCGGGACTAAAGCTTTCTTT
TRBJ2-2 13 - TRBV29-1 few CSVPRTNTGELFF TGCAGCGTCCCTCGGACAAACACCGGGGAGCTGTTTTTT
TRBJ2-5 18 TRBD2 TRBV4-1 few CASSYRLAGSDLQETQYF TGCGCCAGCAGCTATCGACTAGCGGGGAGTGACTTACAAGAGACCCAGTACTTC
TRBJ2-7 11 - TRBV7-2 once CASSLLDLLYF TGTGCCAGCAGCTTACTGGACCTTCTGTACTTC
TRBJ2-2 18 TRBD2 TRBV9 - CASSPRASGRGNTGELFF TGTGCCAGCAGCCCCCGGGCTAGCGGGAGAGGAAACACCGGGGAGCTGTTTTTT
TRBJ2-7 15 - TRBV27 - CASSSPGIDVNEQYF TGTGCCAGCAGTTCCCCCGGGATCGACGTCAACGAGCAGTACTTC
TRBJ1-1 14 - TRBV4-3 - CASSQDTVATEAFF TGCGCCAGCAGCCAAGATACCGTTGCCACTGAAGCTTTCTTT
TRBJ2-5 14 - TRBV5-8 few CASSRNLYQETQYF TGTGCCAGCAGCCGGAATCTGTACCAAGAGACCCAGTACTTC
TRBJ2-1 15 - TRBV24-1 few CATSDPRTTSNEQFF TGTGCCACCAGTGACCCGAGGACTACCAGCAATGAGCAGTTCTTC
TRBJ2-7 14 TRBD2 TRBV20-1 - CSARRVGLVNEQYF TGCAGTGCTAGAAGGGTGGGACTAGTTAACGAGCAGTACTTC
TRBJ1-1 16 - TRBV27 - CASSLIPVRGNTEALF TGTGCCAGCAGTTTAATTCCCGTCCGAGGAAACACTGAAGCTTTATTT
TRBJ1-1 11 - TRBV7-9 few CASSFPVEAFF TGTGCCAGCAGCTTTCCGGTTGAAGCTTTCTTT
TRBJ2-5 15 TRBD2 TRBV7-9 many CASSFSSGAQETQYF TGTGCCAGCAGCTTTTCTAGCGGGGCCCAAGAGACCCAGTACTTC
TRBJ1-2 12 - TRBV12-3/TRBV12-4 few CASSLTIIGYTF TGTGCCAGCAGTTTAACCATTATTGGCTACACCTTC
TRBJ1-4 15 - TRBV14 once CASSQEARINEKLFF TGTGCCAGCAGCCAAGAGGCCCGGATTAATGAAAAACTGTTTTTT
TRBJ1-6 16 - TRBV6-5 few CASSYTVRGFNSPLHF TGTGCCAGCAGTTACACTGTGAGGGGCTTTAATTCACCCCTCCACTTT
TRBJ2-7 15 TRBD1 TRBV7-2 few CASRLTGTGFYEQYF TGTGCCAGCAGACTAACCGGGACAGGGTTCTACGAGCAGTACTTC
TRBJ1-2 14 - TRBV29-1 - CSVEVGIPNPGYTF TGCAGCGTTGAAGTGGGGATTCCGAACCCTGGCTACACCTTC